The 9 T cell receptor beta chains given below trace back to one sample, sequenced in a study of tumor-infiltrating lymphocytes in primary liver carcinoma. Total RNA and DNA came together from about 19-30 mg of bulk tissue without cell sorting. TCR beta cDNA was made from 450 to 600 ng total RNA with a constant-region primer. Slightly modified ARM-PCR with three nested multiplex PCR rounds yielded TCR beta libraries. Rounds one and two of PCR, each of roughly 10 cycles, were primed with TRBV1-TRBV30 forward primers and a C-beta reverse primer. TCRdb reprocessed the multiplex PCR reads via MiXCR and lists one record per CDR3 protein. The table includes more than 55,000 distinct CDR3 sequences, 65% to 80% detected once. Material: liver tumor tissue from sampling region 2. Subset of the sample: tumor region T2, inferior pole. The receptors come from a middle-aged man with primary liver carcinoma and hepatitis B virus infection.

Of note for this clonotype: Sequence at one end of the junction differs from germline and may be a read error. The chain joins TRBV11-2 to TRBJ2-2; D is possibly TRBD2 (6 bases). The CDR3 runs 14 residues. Germline values: CDR1 SGHAT, CDR2 FQNNGV. The CDR3 loop is CANSPDYWAGELFF. The CDR3 nucleotides are TGTGCCAATAGCCCGGACTATTGGGCCGGGGAACTGTTTTTT.

This clonotype was recorded a few times. This could be a read error, since a much larger clone is one nucleotide away. The CDR3 sequence: CASSSKTRGETKYF. In DNA, the CDR3 is TGTGCCAGCAGCTCGAAGACTAGGGGAGAGACCAAGTACTTC. The V gene is TRBV5-5, the J gene TRBJ2-5; D may be TRBD2 (6 bases). The CDR3 totals 14 residues. CDR1 is SGHKS and CDR2 is YYEKEE in the germline V gene (reference sequence).

This sequence joins TRBV29-1 and TRBJ2-3, with D possibly matching TRBD2 (6 bases). CDR1 is SQVTM and CDR2 is ANQGSEA in the germline V gene. This CDR3 has 14 amino acids. This CDR3 is CIATGTPGTDTQYF. CDR3 coding DNA: TGCATCGCTACCGGGACTCCGGGCACAGATACGCAGTATTTT.

The V gene is TRBV6-5, the J gene TRBJ1-2, with D perhaps TRBD1 (5 bases). CDR3 size: 16 residues. CDR1 and CDR2 (germline): MNHEY, SVGAGI. V shed 2 bases and J shed 8 bases, with 21 bases lying between them. The CDR3 is CASSYLRGGREKGYTF. The CDR3 DNA reads as TGTGCCAGCAGTTACCTGAGGGGAGGCAGGGAAAAAGGCTACACCTTC.

As for this clonotype: Given the absence of the conserved phenylalanine or tryptophan at the CDR3 end, a read error is likely. The chain has TRBV11-1 and TRBJ2-7; D is uncertain. CDR3 length equals 13 residues. V dropped 6 bases and J dropped 0 bases, with 9 bases sitting between them. Germline CDR1 reads SGHAT; CDR2 reads FQDESV (reference sequence). CDR3 loop: CASRGKRSYEQYL. CDR3 sequence (DNA): TGTGCCAGCAGGGGGAAGCGCTCCTACGAGCAGTACTTA.

Remarks on this clonotype: Compared with germline, one end of the junction differs, possibly owing to a read error. This chain links TRBV4-1 with TRBJ2-7; a weak D match, TRBD2 (6 bases). The CDR3 totals 15 residues. Looked up from germline, CDR1 is MGHRA and CDR2 is YSYEKL. The CDR3, as DNA: TGCACCAGCAGCCAAGATTTGGGAGGTGACTACGAGCAGTACTTC. The encoded protein is CTSSQDLGGDYEQYF.

This clonotype was counted once. The genes are TRBV7-9 and TRBJ2-6, with no clear D. Germline V gene lookup returns CDR1 SEHNR and CDR2 FQNEAQ (reference sequence). CDR3 length: 17 residues. The CDR3 is CTNSLMSGSSGANVLTF. In DNA, the CDR3 is TGTACCAACAGCTTAATGTCCGGAAGCTCTGGGGCCAACGTCCTGACTTTC.

As for this clonotype: At one boundary the junction diverges from the germline segment, which might be a read error. V is TRBV23-1 and J is TRBJ2-7; 14 positions match TRBD2. TRBV23-1 is labeled an ORF, and its function is uncertain. The CDR3 totals 16 residues. CDR3 region: CTSSLGLAGDYYEQYF. The CDR3 DNA reads TGCACCAGCAGTCTGGGACTAGCGGGAGACTACTACGAGCAGTACTTC.

This clonotype was recorded once. At one end, the junction sequence differs from germline, possibly due to a read error. The J gene is TRBJ2-5, the V gene TRBV11-2; 8 bases align to TRBD1. CDR1 and CDR2 from the germline V gene are SGHAT and FQNNGV. The CDR3 consists of 16 residues. The CDR3 spells CVSSLTAGGSRETQYF. For the CDR3, the DNA is TGTGTCAGCAGCTTAACAGCAGGGGGCTCGAGGGAGACCCAGTATTTC.